This TCR beta chain was recorded in a study of blood T cell repertoires in COVID-19. Study in general: The cDNA or gDNA used as material had been derived from T cells, B-cell-depleted T cells, or PBMCs.

The CDR3 loop spans 17 amino acids. V dropped 4 bases and J dropped 2; count of bases not matched to a gene: 8. The germline gives CDR1 LGHDT, CDR2 YNNKEL (reference sequence). Sequencing was performed with immunoSEQ multiplex PCR; in TCRdb, only in-frame clones are kept and a portion is missing. This sample yields under 300,000 clones, of which about 88% are seen a single time; approximately 1.5% belongs to the top ten. The sample was PBMCs or T cells enriched from blood (not recorded which). V usage is TRBV3-1 (or the pseudogene TRBV3-2) and J usage is TRBJ2-1, with 10 bases matching TRBD2. This sequence was found in a woman in her forties or fifties who had recovered from COVID-19. CDR3 sequence (DNA): TGTGCCAGCAGCCGACGAACCGGGACTAGCGCCTACAATGAGCAGTTCTTC. It yields the protein CASSRRTGTSAYNEQFF.